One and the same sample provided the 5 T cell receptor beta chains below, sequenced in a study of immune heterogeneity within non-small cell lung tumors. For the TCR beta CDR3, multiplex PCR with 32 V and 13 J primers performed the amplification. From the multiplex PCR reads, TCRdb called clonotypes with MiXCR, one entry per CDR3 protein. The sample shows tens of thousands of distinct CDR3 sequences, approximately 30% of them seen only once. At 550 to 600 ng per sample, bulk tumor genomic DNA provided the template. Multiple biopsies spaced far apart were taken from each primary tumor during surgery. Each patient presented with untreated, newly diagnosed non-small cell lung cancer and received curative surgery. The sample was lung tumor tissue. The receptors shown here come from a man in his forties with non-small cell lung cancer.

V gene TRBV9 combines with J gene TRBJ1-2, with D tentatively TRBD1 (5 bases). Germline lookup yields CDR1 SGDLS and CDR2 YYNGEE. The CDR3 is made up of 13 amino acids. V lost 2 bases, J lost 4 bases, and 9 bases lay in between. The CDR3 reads CASSVRGVYGYTF. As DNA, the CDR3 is TGTGCCAGCAGCGTTAGGGGTGTCTATGGCTACACCTTC.

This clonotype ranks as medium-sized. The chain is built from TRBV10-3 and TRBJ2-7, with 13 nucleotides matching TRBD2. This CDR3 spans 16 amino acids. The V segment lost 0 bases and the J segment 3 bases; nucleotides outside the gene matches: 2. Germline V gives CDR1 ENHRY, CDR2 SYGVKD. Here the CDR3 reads CAISESGLAGVYEQYF. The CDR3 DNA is TGTGCCATCAGTGAGTCAGGACTAGCGGGAGTCTACGAGCAGTACTTC.

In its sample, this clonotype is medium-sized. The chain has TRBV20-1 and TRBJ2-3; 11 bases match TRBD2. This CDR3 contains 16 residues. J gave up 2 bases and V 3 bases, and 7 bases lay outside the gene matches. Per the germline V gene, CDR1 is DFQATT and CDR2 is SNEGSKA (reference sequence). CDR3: CSASRPTSGNTDTQYF. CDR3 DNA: TGCAGTGCTAGCAGACCGACTAGCGGGAACACAGATACGCAGTATTTT.

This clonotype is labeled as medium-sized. CDR3 region: CASSYVGSSYEQYF. The CDR3 DNA is TGTGCCAGCAGTTACGTTGGGAGCTCCTACGAGCAGTACTTC. The chain has TRBV6-2 or TRBV6-3 and TRBJ2-7; possible D gene TRBD2, 5 bases. Trimming removed 2 bases from V and 0 bases from J, with 8 bases in between. CDR1 is MNHEY, CDR2 SVGEGT, per germline. This CDR3 spans 14 amino acids.

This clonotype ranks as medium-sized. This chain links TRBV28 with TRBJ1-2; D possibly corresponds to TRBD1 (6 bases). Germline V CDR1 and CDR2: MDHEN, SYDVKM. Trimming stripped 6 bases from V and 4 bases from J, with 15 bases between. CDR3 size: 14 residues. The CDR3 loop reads CASSTGGGIYGYTF. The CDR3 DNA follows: TGTGCCAGCAGCACAGGAGGGGGGATCTATGGCTACACCTTC.